Detailed here is one T cell receptor beta chain. Its antigen is not identified. These data come from a study of CD8 T cells in Susac syndrome. Findings and caveats of the study: The study's TCR sequencing and HLA analysis covered a relatively small number of individuals, and the study acknowledged this.

Random hexamers were used to reverse transcribe the RNA input (about 0.5 to 1 ug). TCRdb ran MiXCR on the immunoSEQ multiplex PCR reads and lists one entry per CDR3 protein. The data hold just over 150,000 distinct CDR3 sequences, with around 95% observed a single time. The TCR comes from a human donor with multiple sclerosis. The sequenced sample was CD8+ T cells from PBMCs.

The CDR3 reads CSARVLGEGITDTQYF. CDR3 DNA sequence: TGCAGTGCTAGAGTCCTCGGGGAAGGAATCACAGATACGCAGTATTTT. The chain joins TRBV20-1 to TRBJ2-3; possibly TRBD2 for D (5 bases). Trimming left V 1 base short and J 2 bases short, with 16 bases between. The germline gives CDR1 DFQATT, CDR2 SNEGSKA (reference sequence). The CDR3 spans 16 residues.